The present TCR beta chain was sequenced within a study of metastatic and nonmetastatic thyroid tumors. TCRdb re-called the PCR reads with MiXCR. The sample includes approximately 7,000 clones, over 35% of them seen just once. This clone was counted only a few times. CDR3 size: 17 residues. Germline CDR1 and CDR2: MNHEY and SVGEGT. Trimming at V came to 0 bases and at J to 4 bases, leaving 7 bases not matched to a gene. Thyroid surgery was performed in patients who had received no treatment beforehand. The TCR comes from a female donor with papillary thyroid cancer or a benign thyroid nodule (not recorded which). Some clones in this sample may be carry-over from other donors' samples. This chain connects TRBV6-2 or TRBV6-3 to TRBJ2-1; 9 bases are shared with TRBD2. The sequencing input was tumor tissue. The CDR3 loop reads CASSYSSIAGVYNEQFF. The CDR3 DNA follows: TGTGCCAGCAGTTACTCATCTATAGCGGGGGTTTACAATGAGCAGTTCTTC.